This is a list of T cell receptor beta chains from one sample in a study of OX40 agonist ivuxolimab in advanced cancers. Libraries were prepared by immunoSEQ multiplex PCR; TCRdb keeps only in-frame clonotypes and omits some of them. This sample has about 18,000 clones, with just under 80% found just once. Sequencing was performed on CD4+ or CD8+ T cells sorted from blood, taken in a trial of the OX40 agonist ivuxolimab. These receptors were taken from an adult with an advanced solid tumor such as melanoma, head and neck, liver or kidney cancer. Both conserved end residues are part of each CDR3. A D gene is named only where the DNA matches it firmly. The size entry is marked missing in some rows and otherwise reads once, few, many or a size class.

TRBJ1-1 NA NA TRBV2 TGTGCCAGCAGTTATGCCAGCTGGAACACTGAAGCTTTCTTT CASSYASWNTEAFF
TRBJ1-2 NA NA TRBV29-1 TGCAGCGTTGAGCTAACACTCGCTAACTATGGCTACACCTTC CSVELTLANYGYTF
TRBJ1-5 TRBD1 NA TRBV27 TGTGCCAGCAGTTTACAGGGGGCATGGCAGCCCCAGCATTTT CASSLQGAWQPQHF
TRBJ2-1 TRBD2 NA TRBV9 TGTGCCAGCAGCGAAGGCGCCGGGACTAGTGTAAATGAGCAGTTCTTC CASSEGAGTSVNEQFF
TRBJ1-5 NA NA TRBV28 TGTGCCAGCAGTCTCCACTCAGGGGAAAATCAGCCCCAGCATTTT CASSLHSGENQPQHF
TRBJ2-7 TRBD2 NA TRBV6-1 TGTGCCAGCAGTCTTACCGGGACTAGCGGATACGAGCAGTACTTC CASSLTGTSGYEQYF
TRBJ2-7 TRBD2 NA TRBV9 TGTGCCAGCAGCGCCAGCGGGAGGTCCCACGAGCAGTACTTC CASSASGRSHEQYF
TRBJ1-2 TRBD1 NA TRBV6-4 TGTGCCAGCAGCCTCAGACAGGGGGATGGCTACACCTTC CASSLRQGDGYTF
TRBJ2-7 TRBD2 NA TRBV6-4 TGTGCCAGCAGTTTGGGACTAGCGGGGGCCTCCTACGAGCAGTACTTC CASSLGLAGASYEQYF
TRBJ2-7 TRBD2 NA TRBV4-1 TGCGCCAGCAGCCAATTTTCTAGCGGGATTGAGTCCTACGAGCAGTACTTC CASSQFSSGIESYEQYF
TRBJ2-3 NA NA TRBV27 TGTGCCAGCAGTTTATCAAGCCGACAGTGGGTTTGGGATACGCAGTATTTT CASSLSSRQWVWDTQYF
TRBJ2-3 TRBD2 NA TRBV7-8 TGTGCCAGCAGCACTGGACTAGCGGGCGATACGCAGTATTTT CASSTGLAGDTQYF
TRBJ1-5 NA NA TRBV5-6 TGTGCCAGCAGCTTGGAGGGGGGCAATCAGCCCCAGCATTTT CASSLEGGNQPQHF
TRBJ1-1 TRBD1 NA TRBV28 TGTGCCAGCAGTTTTTGGACCGAGACAGGGAAGGAAGCTTTCTTT CASSFWTETGKEAFF
TRBJ2-1 NA NA TRBV7-9 TGTGCCAGCAGCCAGGTAACAGGTTACAATGAGCAGTTCTTC CASSQVTGYNEQFF
TRBJ2-1 NA few TRBV27 TGTGCCAGCGGGGCAGGTTTATACAATGAGCAGTTCTTC CASGAGLYNEQFF
TRBJ2-2 TRBD2 NA TRBV5-4 TGTGCCAGCAGCCTCCCCGGGACTAGGGGCACCGGGGAGCTGTTTTTT CASSLPGTRGTGELFF
TRBJ2-3 TRBD1 NA TRBV11-2 TGTGCCAGCAGCGAAACCCCCCGACAGGGAACTAGCACAGATACGCAGTATTTT CASSETPRQGTSTDTQYF
TRBJ2-7 NA NA TRBV6-5 TGTGCCAGCAGTTACTCGTCCGCAGGGACTGACGAGCAGTACTTC CASSYSSAGTDEQYF
TRBJ2-1 NA NA TRBV7-9 TGTGCCAGCAGCTTTAACCAGGACTATCCTTGGGGTGAGCAGTTCTTC CASSFNQDYPWGEQFF
TRBJ2-1 NA NA TRBV5-6 TGTGCCAGCAGCTTCCAGGACAATGAGCAGTTCTTC CASSFQDNEQFF
TRBJ2-1 NA medium-sized TRBV15 TGTGCCACCAGCTTGGTCCCCTACAATGAGCAGTTCTTC CATSLVPYNEQFF
TRBJ1-1 NA few TRBV27 TGTGCCAGCAGTCCTATCACAGGGATCTGGGACACTGAAGCTTTCTTT CASSPITGIWDTEAFF
TRBJ2-1 TRBD2 NA TRBV29-1 TGCAGCGTTGAAAGTCGCGGGAGCTCCTACAATGAGCAGTTCTTC CSVESRGSSYNEQFF
TRBJ2-5 TRBD1 once TRBV11-2 TGTGCCAGCAGCTCCCCGGGACAGGGGCAAGAGACCCAGTACTTC CASSSPGQGQETQYF
TRBJ1-1 NA NA TRBV7-9 TGTGCCAGCAGCTTACCTATGGGGACTGAAGCTTTCTTT CASSLPMGTEAFF
TRBJ1-1 TRBD1 NA TRBV13 TGTGCCAGCAGCTTGGGACAGGGGCGTAACGCTGAAGCTTTCTTT CASSLGQGRNAEAFF
TRBJ2-7 NA few TRBV4-2 TGTGCCAGCAGCCTACAGGGCTACGAGCAGTACTTC CASSLQGYEQYF
TRBJ1-2 TRBD1 NA TRBV30 TGTGCCTGTCAGGGGGCTGGGTATGGCTACACCTTC CACQGAGYGYTF
TRBJ2-1 TRBD2 NA TRBV4-3 TGCGCCAGCAGCCAGGAGGGGACTAGCGGGGGGGATGAGCAGTTCTTC CASSQEGTSGGDEQFF
TRBJ2-3 NA few TRBV7-8 TGTGCCAGCAGCCCGTTAGGGGGCACAGATACGCAGTATTTT CASSPLGGTDTQYF
TRBJ2-1 TRBD2 NA TRBV19 TGTGCCAGTAGTATAACCGGGACTAGCGATGAGCAGTTCTTC CASSITGTSDEQFF
TRBJ2-1 NA NA TRBV19 TGTGCCAGTAGAACGGGACTGGAGGCCTACAATGAGCAGTTCTTC CASRTGLEAYNEQFF
TRBJ2-7 NA NA TRBV28 TGTGCCAGCAGTTCCCAGTTAGCCATACTCCTCTACGAGCAGTACTTC CASSSQLAILLYEQYF
TRBJ1-2 NA NA TRBV19 TGTGCCAGTAGTATAGATGAAATGGTTGACTATGGCTACACCTTC CASSIDEMVDYGYTF
TRBJ2-1 NA few TRBV15 TGTGCCACCAGCGTTCAGAGCTCCTACAATGAGCAGTTCTTC CATSVQSSYNEQFF
TRBJ2-1 TRBD2 NA TRBV27 TGTGCCAGCAGTTTCCTCGGACTAGCGGGAACGCTTGGCGATGAGCAGTTCTTC CASSFLGLAGTLGDEQFF
TRBJ1-2 NA NA TRBV6-1 TGTGCCAGCAGTGAAGCTGACCAGGGGACCAACTATGGCTACACCTTC CASSEADQGTNYGYTF